Listed below are T cell receptor beta chains from one sample, sequenced in a study of blood T cell repertoires in COVID-19. Profiling relied on immunoSEQ multiplex PCR, and the TCRdb table lists in-frame clones only, not all of them. The repertoire includes 110,000 or so clones, 80% to 90% of them detected once, and 25% to 35% sits in the top ten. Sequencing was performed on peripheral blood. The receptor set was obtained from an older man with active or convalescent COVID-19. The CDR3 runs from the conserved cysteine through the conserved F or W. The D gene is left open where the match is weak. The size of a clone is reported for some rows only, either as once, few or many, or as a class for expanded clones.

NA NA TRBJ2-7 TRBV15 CATSREGLIGSGHEQYF TGTGCCACCAGCAGGGAGGGACTCATAGGGAGCGGCCACGAGCAGTACTTC
TRBD2 once TRBJ2-1 TRBV6-4 CASSDRGLAGEQFF TGTGCCAGCAGTGACCGGGGACTAGCCGGTGAGCAGTTCTTC
NA NA TRBJ2-1 TRBV27 CASSPRSGEQFF TGTGCCAGCAGTCCCCGTAGCGGTGAGCAGTTCTTC
TRBD1 NA TRBJ2-5 TRBV28 CASAPGDRAQETQYF TGTGCCAGCGCCCCCGGAGACAGGGCACAAGAGACCCAGTACTTC
TRBD1 NA TRBJ1-5 TRBV6-5 CASGGQDPNQPQHF TGTGCCAGCGGCGGACAGGACCCAAATCAGCCCCAGCATTTT
TRBD1 NA TRBJ2-5 TRBV5-6 CASSRSWGQGTGVGETQYF TGTGCCAGCAGCCGGAGTTGGGGACAGGGTACGGGGGTAGGAGAGACCCAGTACTTC
NA NA TRBJ1-2 TRBV19 CASSVGQTTSNYGYTF TGTGCCAGTAGTGTCGGACAGACCACGTCAAACTATGGCTACACCTTC
TRBD1 NA TRBJ1-6 TRBV5-1 CASSSRTGDNSPLHF TGCGCCAGCAGCTCCCGGACAGGGGATAATTCACCCCTCCACTTT
NA NA TRBJ2-7 TRBV12-3/TRBV12-4 CASSLVYEVLAF TGTGCCAGCAGTTTAGTGTACGAGGTACTGGCGTTC
NA NA TRBJ1-6 TRBV25-1 CASSETRDSPLHF TGTGCCAGCAGTGAGACCCGGGATTCACCCCTCCACTTT
TRBD1 NA TRBJ1-5 TRBV28 CASQQGDSNQPQHF TGTGCCAGTCAACAGGGGGACAGCAATCAGCCCCAGCATTTT
NA NA TRBJ1-5 TRBV6-6 CASSYSVGEGPQPQHF TGTGCCAGCAGTTACTCGGTGGGGGAGGGGCCCCAGCCCCAGCATTTT
TRBD2 NA TRBJ2-1 TRBV29-1 CSVDIAGVRNEQFF TGCAGCGTTGATATAGCGGGAGTTCGGAATGAGCAGTTCTTC
NA NA TRBJ1-2 TRBV12-5 CASGFSSYGYTF TGTGCTAGTGGCTTCTCTTCCTATGGCTACACCTTC
TRBD1 NA TRBJ2-7 TRBV4-1 CASSQEAGGYEQYF TGCGCCAGCAGCCAAGAAGCAGGGGGCTACGAGCAGTACTTC
NA NA TRBJ1-2 TRBV7-9 CASSSTSSEYGYTF TGTGCCAGCAGCTCGACCTCGTCGGAGTATGGCTACACCTTC
TRBD1 NA TRBJ1-4 TRBV4-1 CASSPLGQGEKLFF TGCGCCAGCAGCCCCCTGGGACAGGGTGAAAAACTGTTTTTT
NA NA TRBJ2-2 TRBV10-3 CAISVGQFQAGELFF TGTGCCATCAGCGTGGGACAATTTCAGGCCGGGGAGCTGTTTTTT
TRBD2 NA TRBJ2-3 TRBV2 CASSEGRAGADTQYF TGTGCCAGCAGTGAGGGTCGCGCGGGAGCAGATACGCAGTATTTT
TRBD2 NA TRBJ2-1 TRBV27 CASSMGLVNNEQFF TGTGCCAGCAGTATGGGACTAGTAAACAATGAGCAGTTCTTC
NA NA TRBJ1-1 TRBV27 CASSPGQSLRGAFF TGTGCCAGCAGTCCCGGACAGTCCCTAAGGGGAGCTTTCTTT
TRBD2 NA TRBJ2-1 TRBV7-9 CASSLSQAGGHNEQFF TGTGCCAGCAGCTTATCCCAAGCGGGAGGGCACAATGAGCAGTTCTTC
TRBD1 NA TRBJ1-1 TRBV6-1 CASSEGQGNTEAFF TGTGCCAGCAGTGAAGGACAGGGGAACACTGAAGCTTTCTTT
NA NA TRBJ2-3 TRBV11-2 CASSQTLGGASDTQYF TGTGCCAGCAGCCAAACGTTAGGAGGGGCGTCAGATACGCAGTATTTT
TRBD1 NA TRBJ2-3 TRBV19 CASSPLDREDTQYF TGTGCCAGTAGTCCCCTGGACAGGGAAGATACGCAGTATTTT
NA NA TRBJ1-1 TRBV7-8 CASSYTPNTEAFF TGTGCCAGCAGCTACACACCGAACACTGAAGCTTTCTTT
TRBD2 NA TRBJ2-3 TRBV5-1 CASSLGISGDTQYF TGCGCCAGCAGCTTGGGTATTAGCGGGGATACGCAGTATTTT
NA NA TRBJ1-5 TRBV18 CASSPSGQPQHF TGTGCCAGCTCACCCAGCGGGCAGCCCCAGCATTTT
NA NA TRBJ1-2 TRBV20-1 CSARGGGGYTF TGCAGTGCTAGAGGTGGCGGAGGCTACACCTTC
TRBD1 NA TRBJ1-5 TRBV6-5 CASNPGQGINQPQHF TGTGCCAGCAATCCGGGACAGGGAATCAATCAGCCCCAGCATTTT
NA NA TRBJ1-1 TRBV6-1 CASSEWPYTEAFF TGTGCCAGCAGTGAGTGGCCTTACACTGAAGCTTTCTTT
TRBD1 NA TRBJ1-1 TRBV11-2 CASSRGWVTGENTEAFF TGTGCCAGCAGCCGTGGGTGGGTGACAGGGGAGAACACTGAAGCTTTCTTT
NA NA TRBJ2-1 TRBV3-1/TRBV3-2 CASSQIGEEQFF TGTGCCAGCAGCCAAATCGGGGAAGAGCAGTTCTTC
NA NA TRBJ2-2 TRBV10-3 CAISEGNRAATGELFF TGTGCCATCAGTGAAGGTAACAGGGCGGCCACCGGGGAGCTGTTTTTT
NA NA TRBJ1-1 TRBV10-3 CANGQTNTEAFF TGTGCCAACGGACAGACGAACACTGAAGCTTTCTTT
NA few TRBJ1-2 TRBV7-9 CASSQRTSYYGYTF TGTGCCAGCAGCCAAAGGACATCTTACTATGGCTACACCTTC
TRBD1 once TRBJ2-7 TRBV27 CASSRAGTGVYEQYF TGTGCCAGCAGTAGAGCCGGGACAGGGGTGTACGAGCAGTACTTC
NA once TRBJ2-2 TRBV7-6 CASSPPWGGAGTGELFF TGTGCCAGCAGCCCCCCATGGGGCGGGGCGGGAACCGGGGAGCTGTTTTTT
TRBD1 NA TRBJ2-1 TRBV10-3 CAISEAGTANEQFF TGTGCCATCAGTGAGGCCGGGACAGCCAATGAGCAGTTCTTC